The 5 T cell receptor beta chains given below trace back to one sample, sequenced in a study of shared clonotypes between healthy human individuals. The method was immunoSEQ multiplex PCR; TCRdb's version includes in-frame clones alone and lacks a portion of them. The table shows more than 2 million clones, with 85% to 95% occurring only once. Sequenced material: naive CD4+ T cells sorted from blood. Documented subset: CD45RA+ positively selected. These TCRs come from a man between 18 and 35 years old in good health.

The CDR3: CASSQGQKETQYF. The CDR3 DNA reads TGTGCCAGCAGCCAAGGACAGAAAGAGACCCAGTACTTC. This sequence joins TRBV11-3 and TRBJ2-5; possible D gene TRBD1, 6 bases. There are 13 residues in the CDR3. Trimming left V 5 bases short and J 3 bases short, with 10 bases between. The germline V gene has CDR1 SGHNT and CDR2 YENEEA.

V usage is TRBV11-1 and J usage is TRBJ2-1; 12 bases match TRBD2. The CDR3 spans 15 residues. Unmatched junction bases numbered 2, after V lost 3 bases and J lost 5 bases. Germline V gene data show CDR1 as SGHAT and CDR2 as FQDESV (reference sequence). CDR3 DNA: TGTGCCAGCAGCTTGGGACTAGCGGGCAACAATGAGCAGTTCTTC. As protein: CASSLGLAGNNEQFF.

The chain carries TRBV18 and TRBJ1-4; D ambiguous. Trimming cost V 6 bases and J 5 bases, with 19 bases left between them. The CDR3 sequence is 16 residues long. The germline CDR1 and CDR2 sequences are KGHSH and LQKENI. The CDR3 DNA reads as TGTGCCAGCTCCAGGAACCGGCCCAGTGAGAATGAAAAACTGTTTTTT. Protein sequence: CASSRNRPSENEKLFF.

The chain has TRBV6-5 and TRBJ2-7, with TRBD1 as a possible D gene (6 bases). This CDR3 has 13 amino acids. The V end lost 4 bases, the J end lost 6 bases, and 13 bases lay between the germline ends. In germline, CDR1 is MNHEY, CDR2 SVGAGI. The CDR3 DNA is TGTGCCAGCAGTTCGGCAGGGGCAAGCGAGCAGTACTTC. Translating it yields CASSSAGASEQYF.

V usage is TRBV10-3 and J usage is TRBJ1-6; 7 bases line up with TRBD1. V lost 8 bases to trimming and J lost 4 bases; unmatched junction nucleotides: 2. The CDR3 spans 13 residues. Germline CDR1 ENHRY, CDR2 SYGVKD. Written as DNA, the CDR3 is TGTGCCATCCAACAGGGGTATAATTCACCCCTCCACTTT. Translating gives CAIQQGYNSPLHF.